Listed here is a single TCR beta chain. Its antigen is unknown. The data were taken from a study of shared clonotypes between healthy human individuals. Across the study: There were three CD4 naive, three CD4 memory, two CD8 naive and one CD8 memory plates per donor. General study results and limits: Estimated clonotype richness was generally higher in naive than memory subsets. Compared with clonotypes that all four donors shared, non-shared clonotypes had lower generation probabilities. Tissue TCR repertoires likely differ from these blood-only repertoires.

V gave up 6 bases and J gave up 15 bases; unmatched junction bases: 4. The germline V gene has CDR1 SQVTM and CDR2 ANQGSEA. The CDR3 runs to 9 residues. Sequencing was performed with immunoSEQ multiplex PCR; in TCRdb, only in-frame clones are kept and a portion is missing. The sample comprises approximately 400,000 clones, about 96% of which are singletons, and about 0.32% rests with the top ten. The sequenced sample was memory CD8+ T cells sorted from blood. Subset noted: CD45RO+ cells pooled with CCR7-negative TemRA cells. This chain links TRBV29-1 with TRBJ2-1, with TRBD1 matching 8 bases. This TCR was sampled from a man in his thirties or forties in good health. CDR3 sequence (DNA): TGCAGCGTCGCAGGGGGCAGGTTCTTC. It encodes CSVAGGRFF.